This T cell receptor (beta chain) was retrieved from a study of cytomegalovirus exposure and HLA in healthy donors. Study-wide context: An analysis done earlier identified 100 million to 140 million unique TCR beta sequences from 150 million to 200 million T cells.

In the PCR, 60 Vbeta and 13 Jbeta primers were used. Some clones are missing from TCRdb's copy, which holds only in-frame ones; the method was immunoSEQ multiplex PCR. The table for this sample gives roughly 64,000 clones. The junction had 7 bases not matched to a gene; V was cut back by 4 bases and J by 2 bases. CDR3 length: 15 amino acids. The germline gives CDR1 SGHRS, CDR2 YFSETQ. Worth noting for this clone: Its cognate antigen is unknown.

Study findings and constraints: In a later analysis, several top co-occurrence clusters appeared linked to parvovirus B19, influenza, CMV and Epstein-Barr virus. In a later analysis, CMV-associated beta chains were mostly HLA-associated, it appeared.

Sequenced input: PBMCs. The V gene is TRBV5-1, the J gene TRBJ2-5, with 8 bases aligning to TRBD2. This receptor was obtained from a woman aged 18-35 years in good health and CMV-seronegative. CDR3 region: CASSLGGGRQETQYF. The CDR3 DNA reads TGCGCCAGCAGCCTGGGCGGGGGGCGGCAAGAGACCCAGTACTTC. The full variable domain, with the rest looked up from reference TRBV5-1 and TRBJ2-5, is KAGVTQTPRYLIKTRGQQVTLSCSPISGHRSVSWYQQTPGQGLQFLFEYFSETQRNKGNFPGRFSGRQFSNSRSEMNVSTLELGDSALYLCASSLGGGRQETQYFGPGTRLLVL.